One and the same sample provided the 5 T cell receptor beta chains below, sequenced in a study of T-cell memory formation after mild COVID-19. TCRdb reprocessed the 5' RACE reads with MiXCR, giving one entry per CDR3 protein. This sample has fewer than 700,000 distinct CDR3 sequences; about a fifth occur once, and the top ten carry 7% to 9%. Sequencing used PBMCs or a T cell subset sorted from them (not recorded which). These receptors came from an adult woman who had mild COVID-19 (a few samples of this study predate the infection). Cell type and time point are not known.

The V and J genes are TRBV5-1 and TRBJ2-7, with TRBD1 matching over 10 bases. Germline lookup yields CDR1 SGHRS and CDR2 YFSETQ. The CDR3 contains 15 residues. Trimming took 1 base from V and 5 from J; bases not matched to a gene: 6. CDR3 loop: CASSLLTGQGNEQYF. CDR3 DNA sequence: TGCGCCAGCAGCTTGTTAACGGGACAGGGGAACGAGCAGTACTTC.

The CDR3 loop is CASSSTSGTATEAFF. As DNA, the CDR3 is TGTGCCAGCAGCTCGACGAGCGGGACGGCGACTGAAGCTTTCTTT. The gene calls are TRBV7-9 and TRBJ1-1; possibly TRBD1 for D (5 bases). The V and J ends lost 4 bases and 5 bases respectively, with 17 bases between them. The CDR3 consists of 15 residues. CDR1 SEHNR and CDR2 FQNEAQ come from the germline V gene (reference sequence).

This CDR3 reads CASSGSERGPRDDQYF. The CDR3 DNA sequence: TGTGCCAGCAGTGGGAGCGAGCGGGGCCCAAGAGACGACCAGTACTTC. This chain uses TRBV5-6 with TRBJ2-5; 7 nucleotides align to TRBD2. The length of the CDR3 is 16 residues. CDR1 is SGHDT and CDR2 is YYEEEE in the germline V gene. The J segment lost 10 bases and the V segment lost 5 bases, leaving 20 bases of the junction unmatched.

This chain connects TRBV30 to TRBJ2-5, with a tentative D call TRBD1 (6 bases). The CDR3 runs 13 residues. Trimming removed 4 bases from V and 2 bases from J, with 11 bases in between. CDR1 and CDR2 from the germline V gene are GTSNPN and SVGIG (reference sequence). The CDR3 bases are TGTGCCTGGACGGGACAACTTCAAGAGACCCAGTACTTC. Translated: CAWTGQLQETQYF.

Note on this clonotype: At one end the junction does not follow the germline gene, possibly because of a read error. The chain carries TRBV6-5 and TRBJ2-1; TRBD2 is a possible D gene (6 bases). This CDR3 comprises 15 residues. In germline, CDR1 is MNHEY, CDR2 SVGAGI. The CDR3 here is CASSYAGLGYTEQFF. CDR3 nucleotide sequence: TGTGCCAGCAGTTACGCGGGGTTGGGGTACACTGAGCAGTTCTTC.